The 19 T cell receptor beta chains presented below share a single source sample, sequenced in a study of T cell responses to AZD1222 COVID-19 vaccine. Using immunoSEQ multiplex PCR, the repertoire was profiled, and TCRdb retains in-frame clones only, with some absent. This table holds 150,000 to 160,000 clones, over 80% found once. The specimen comprised peripheral blood, sampled 28 days after the second AZD1222 dose. The receptor set was obtained from an adult who received the AZD1222 COVID-19 vaccine.

The chain recombines TRBV6-5 with TRBJ2-5; D is uncertain. The germline gives CDR1 MNHEY, CDR2 SVGAGI. The V gene lost 8 bases and the J gene lost 10 bases, with 20 bases spanning the gap. This CDR3 contains 13 residues. The CDR3: CASDARRDNDQYF. The CDR3 bases are TGTGCCAGCGATGCACGCCGTGATAATGACCAGTACTTC.

J is TRBJ2-1 and V is TRBV7-2; 9 bases line up with TRBD1. CDR3 length equals 13 residues. After removal of 3 bases from V and 8 bases from J, the junction contained 2 bases not matched to a gene. Germline V lookup: CDR1 SGHTA, CDR2 FQGNSA. For the CDR3, the DNA is TGTGCCAGCAGCTTCGACAGGGGGGATGAGCAGTTCTTC. Protein product: CASSFDRGDEQFF.

The chain combines TRBV24-1 with TRBJ1-2, with unresolved D. Trimming took off 5 bases at V and 5 bases at J, with 8 bases between the two ends. The CDR3 runs 12 residues. Germline V gene data show CDR1 as KGHDR and CDR2 as SFDVKD. The CDR3 nucleotides read TGTGCCACCAGTGCTGTAGGATATGGCTACACCTTC. Amino acid sequence: CATSAVGYGYTF.

The count of this clone is one. The rearrangement joins TRBV13 to TRBJ2-7, with D hard to call. V lost 4 bases and J lost 4, with 8 bases in between. Per the germline V gene, CDR1 is PRHDT and CDR2 is FYEKMQ (reference sequence). This CDR3 comprises 12 residues. CDR3 protein: CASSSEPYEQYF. The CDR3 DNA sequence: TGTGCCAGCAGCTCCGAACCATACGAGCAGTACTTC.

CDR3: CSVGGLRYGYTF. The CDR3 DNA is TGCAGCGTTGGGGGTTTGCGGTACGGCTACACCTTC. The chain recombines TRBV29-1 with TRBJ1-2, with D unresolved. The CDR3 consists of 12 residues. CDR1 is SQVTM, CDR2 ANQGSEA, per germline. V lost 4 bases to trimming and J lost 8 bases, with 14 bases between them.

V gene TRBV6-2 or TRBV6-3 combines with J gene TRBJ2-1; TRBD2 agrees at 12 bases. The CDR3 length is 16 residues. Germline loops: CDR1 MNHEY, CDR2 SVGEGT. After removal of 6 bases from V and 5 bases from J, the junction contained 8 bases not matched to a gene. DNA for the CDR3: TGTGCCAGCAGCCGAACTAGCGGGAGGACCGACAATGAGCAGTTCTTC. Protein product: CASSRTSGRTDNEQFF.

This clone has a single count. This chain links TRBV7-2 with TRBJ2-1; no reliable D call. CDR3 length equals 16 residues. CDR1 is SGHTA and CDR2 is FQGNSA in the germline V gene. The V and J ends lost 6 bases and 2 bases respectively, with 17 bases between them. In nucleotides, the CDR3 is TGTGCCAGCAGGAACCGCCGACATTCCACCTACAATGAGCAGTTCTTC. The encoded protein is CASRNRRHSTYNEQFF.

The gene calls are TRBV5-4 and TRBJ2-1, with 9 bases identical to TRBD2. Per germline, CDR1 SGHNT and CDR2 YYREEE (reference sequence). The CDR3 runs to 14 residues. The ends lost 1 base at V and 8 bases at J; junction bases unmatched: 4. CDR3 coding DNA: TGTGCCAGCAGCTTGCTAGCGGGAAGGGATGAGCAGTTCTTC. Residues: CASSLLAGRDEQFF.

The rearrangement uses TRBV9 and TRBJ2-1; no firm D call. CDR1 is SGDLS, CDR2 YYNGEE, per germline. Trimming removed 0 bases at V and 8 bases at J, with 6 bases between. This CDR3 contains 12 residues. CDR3 bases: TGTGCCAGCAGCGTAGCGGGCCATGAGCAGTTCTTC. The encoded protein is CASSVAGHEQFF.

The chain couples TRBV7-9 to TRBJ1-5; D gene ambiguous. The CDR3 is made up of 16 amino acids. Trimming shortened V by 3 bases and J by 4 bases, and 16 bases separated the two germline ends. Germline values: CDR1 SEHNR, CDR2 FQNEAQ (reference sequence). The CDR3 coding sequence is TGTGCCAGCAGCTTTATCGGTCCACAAGAAAATCAGCCCCAGCATTTT. Protein product: CASSFIGPQENQPQHF.

The chain employs TRBV27 and TRBJ2-7; perhaps TRBD2 as D (5 bases). The CDR3 is 14 amino acids. Germline CDR1 MNHEY, CDR2 SMNVEV (reference sequence). V was cut by 11 bases and J by 2 bases, with 19 bases left in between. The CDR3 coding sequence is TGTGCCTGCCAACCCGGGGTCCTTCCCTACGAGCAGTACTTC. It specifies CACQPGVLPYEQYF.

In DNA form, the CDR3 reads TGTGCCAGCTCACCACTATGGACAGGGAGAGATACGCAGTATTTT. Encoded protein: CASSPLWTGRDTQYF. The V gene is TRBV18, the J gene TRBJ2-3; 8 bases are shared with TRBD1. CDR1 KGHSH and CDR2 LQKENI come from the germline V gene. The CDR3 is 15 residues long. The trim removed 1 base at V and 5 bases at J, leaving 5 bases unmatched.

The chain combines TRBV7-2 with TRBJ1-5, with D possibly matching TRBD1 (6 bases). Germline V gene lookup returns CDR1 SGHTA and CDR2 FQGNSA. V was shortened by 2 bases and J by 0 bases, with 8 bases between the two germline ends. This CDR3 region has 15 residues. The CDR3 is CASSLNRDSNQPQHF. CDR3 DNA: TGTGCCAGCAGCTTAAACAGGGATAGCAATCAGCCCCAGCATTTT.

This chain joins TRBV7-2 and TRBJ2-1; TRBD2 is a possible D gene (6 bases). V lost 7 bases to trimming and J lost 4 bases, with 20 bases between them. The germline gives CDR1 SGHTA, CDR2 FQGNSA. This CDR3 spans 16 amino acids. In nucleotides, the CDR3 is TGTGCCAGCAACTCGGGAGTTGGGCGGATTTACAATGAGCAGTTCTTC. Protein product: CASNSGVGRIYNEQFF.

V is TRBV28 and J is TRBJ1-1; tentatively, D is TRBD1 (5 bases). Trimming cost V 5 bases and J 2 bases, with 30 bases left between them. Germline V lookup: CDR1 MDHEN, CDR2 SYDVKM. The CDR3 totals 20 residues. CDR3 sequence reads: CASSGSPGQGGAWGNTEAFF. CDR3 sequence (DNA): TGTGCCAGCAGTGGCAGCCCGGGGCAGGGCGGGGCCTGGGGCAACACTGAAGCTTTCTTT.

V gene TRBV27 combines with J gene TRBJ1-2, with D maybe TRBD1 (6 bases). Germline-derived CDR1 and CDR2 are MNHEY and SMNVEV (reference sequence). The ends were cut back, 8 bases at V and 4 bases at J, with 14 bases in the middle. The CDR3 consists of 13 residues. The CDR3, as DNA: TGTGCCAGCCGGGGGCAGGGAATCTATGGCTACACCTTC. Its translation is CASRGQGIYGYTF.

The chain couples TRBV15 to TRBJ2-3; TRBD2 matches 7 bases. V gave up 3 bases and J gave up 3 bases; unmatched junction bases: 0. The CDR3 loop spans 13 amino acids. The germline gives CDR1 LNHNV, CDR2 YYDKDF (reference sequence). The CDR3 nucleotides read TGTGCCACCAGCAGGGGGGGGACAGATACGCAGTATTTT. Translating it yields CATSRGGTDTQYF. Full variable domain (remainder filled in from reference TRBV15 and TRBJ2-3): DAMVIQNPRYQVTQFGKPVTLSCSQTLNHNVMYWYQQKSSQAPKLLFHYYDKDFNNEADTPDNFQSRRPNTSFCFLDIRSPGLGDTAMYLCATSRGGTDTQYFGPGTRLTVL.

This clone showed up just a few times. The gene calls are TRBV5-4 and TRBJ2-5; D may be TRBD1 or TRBD2 (5 bases each). Trimming removed 0 bases from V and 9 bases from J, with 18 bases in between. CDR1 and CDR2 from the germline V gene are SGHNT and YYREEE (reference sequence). The CDR3 length is 15 residues. The CDR3 DNA sequence: TGTGCCAGCAGCTTGGAAGGGGTGGGGAGTGGGGCCCAGTACTTC. Protein product: CASSLEGVGSGAQYF.

The V and J genes are TRBV19 and TRBJ2-2; no clear D gene. Per germline, CDR1 LNHDA and CDR2 SQIVND (reference sequence). V was shortened by 5 bases and J by 4 bases, with 14 bases between the two germline ends. The CDR3 extends over 15 amino acids. The CDR3 nucleotides are TGTGCCAGTAGTCTCCGCCAGGAGCCCACCGGGGAGCTGTTTTTT. Its translation is CASSLRQEPTGELFF.